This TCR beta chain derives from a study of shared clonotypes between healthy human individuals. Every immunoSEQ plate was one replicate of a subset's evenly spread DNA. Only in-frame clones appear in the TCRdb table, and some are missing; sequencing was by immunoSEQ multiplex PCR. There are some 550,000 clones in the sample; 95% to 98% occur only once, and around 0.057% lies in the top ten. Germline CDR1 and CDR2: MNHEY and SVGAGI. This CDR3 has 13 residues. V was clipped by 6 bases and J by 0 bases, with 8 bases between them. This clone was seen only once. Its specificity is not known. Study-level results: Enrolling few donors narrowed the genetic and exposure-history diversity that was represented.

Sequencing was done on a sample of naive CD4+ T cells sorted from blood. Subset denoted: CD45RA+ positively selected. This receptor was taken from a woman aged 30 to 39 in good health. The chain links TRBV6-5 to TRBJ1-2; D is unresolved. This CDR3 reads CASSLTTNYGYTF. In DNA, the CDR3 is TGTGCCAGCAGCCTCACCACTAACTATGGCTACACCTTC.